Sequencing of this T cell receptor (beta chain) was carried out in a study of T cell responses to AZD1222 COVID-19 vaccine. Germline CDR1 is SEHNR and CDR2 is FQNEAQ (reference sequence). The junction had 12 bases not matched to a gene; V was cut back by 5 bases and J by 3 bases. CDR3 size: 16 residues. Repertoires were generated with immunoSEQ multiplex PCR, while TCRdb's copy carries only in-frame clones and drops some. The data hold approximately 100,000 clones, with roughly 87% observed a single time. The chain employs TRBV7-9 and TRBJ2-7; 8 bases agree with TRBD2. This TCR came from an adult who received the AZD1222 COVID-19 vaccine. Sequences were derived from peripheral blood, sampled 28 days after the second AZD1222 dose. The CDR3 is CASSDPAGGLSYEQYF. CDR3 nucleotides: TGTGCCAGCAGCGATCCGGCGGGGGGCCTAAGCTACGAGCAGTACTTC.